The entry that follows covers one TCR beta chain sequence. Its antigen is unidentified. Germline CDR1 SGDLS, CDR2 YYNGEE. Trimming left V 1 base short and J 5 bases short, with 10 bases between. The CDR3 has 14 amino acids. Clones were sequenced by immunoSEQ multiplex PCR, and TCRdb holds only the in-frame ones, with some missing. The sample lists some 68,000 clones; roughly three quarters were seen once. The ViraFEST assay expanded antigen-specific CD4+ T cells with viral peptide pools before sequencing. Once cultured for 9 to 11 days, the cells underwent separation to obtain CD4+ T cells. Vaccinated recipients, who were negative for nucleocapsid antibodies, had no history of SARS-CoV-2 infection. Culturing of around 1.9 million PBMC per well took place with about 10 IU/ml IL-2 and around 10 ug/ml peptides. At days 3 and 7, half of the medium was exchanged for IL-2 medium. This sample was taken from a study of vaccination effects on CD4 cells after COVID-19. Across the whole study: The vaccine given was either BNT162b2 or mRNA-1273, in two doses.

Study-wide results and caveats: From healthy vaccinees, only 1 of 255 vaccine-induced clones also reacted to common cold coronaviruses.

The J gene is TRBJ2-1, the V gene TRBV9; D is unclear. The receptor comes from a human donor who received a COVID-19 vaccine. The material was CD4+ T cells from PBMCs cultured with HCoV-OC43 spike peptides, obtained before COVID-19 vaccination. Subset noted: HCoV-OC43 spike overlapping peptide pool stimulation. The CDR3 here is CASSVSGPNNEQFF. The CDR3 DNA sequence: TGTGCCAGCAGCGTATCCGGGCCGAACAATGAGCAGTTCTTC.